A single sample gave rise to the 29 T cell receptor beta chains below, sequenced in a study of blood T cells in healthy people across ages. With a J-beta primer mix and a sample-barcoded 5' primer, a second PCR ran about 7 to 12 cycles. TCRdb re-derived calls from the 5' RACE reads in MiXCR, one entry per CDR3 protein. The table shows over 1,200,000 distinct CDR3 sequences, with around 59% occurring only once. Sequences were obtained from blood. The receptors were gathered from a man aged 18 to 29 in good health.

This rearrangement joins TRBV24-1 to TRBJ1-1; D might be TRBD1 (5 bases). V lost 3 bases to trimming and J lost 1 base, with 11 bases between them. Germline-derived CDR1 and CDR2 are KGHDR and SFDVKD. The CDR3 contains 15 residues. The DNA for the CDR3 is TGTGCCACCAGTGATAAGACAGAGGAGAACACTGAAGCTTTCTTT. It translates to CATSDKTEENTEAFF.

The genes are TRBV20-1 and TRBJ2-7; possible D gene TRBD1, 5 bases. In germline, CDR1 is DFQATT, CDR2 SNEGSKA (reference sequence). V shed 1 base and J shed 1 base, with 11 bases lying between them. The CDR3 is made up of 14 amino acids. Here the CDR3 reads CSARGPGSSYEQYF. In DNA, the CDR3 is TGCAGTGCTAGAGGCCCAGGGTCATCCTACGAGCAGTACTTC.

In this sample, this clonotype turned up a few times. V and J are TRBV4-1 and TRBJ2-7, with D possibly matching TRBD2 (6 bases). V was pared by 2 bases and J by 4 bases, with 12 bases between. This CDR3 contains 14 residues. Germline V lookup: CDR1 MGHRA, CDR2 YSYEKL. CDR3 sequence: CASSQWAGPYEQYF. The CDR3 region has the DNA TGCGCCAGCAGCCAATGGGCGGGACCGTACGAGCAGTACTTC.

This chain connects TRBV29-1 to TRBJ2-7; D ambiguous. V was pared by 6 bases and J by 1 base, with 10 bases between. The CDR3 runs to 12 residues. Germline V gene lookup returns CDR1 SQVTM and CDR2 ANQGSEA. The CDR3 DNA sequence: TGCAGCGTCGAAATGAGATCCTACGAGCAGTACTTC. The encoded protein is CSVEMRSYEQYF.

This clonotype was recorded a few times. The rearrangement uses TRBV6-5 and TRBJ2-1; no clear D gene. Trimming removed 4 bases at V and 5 bases at J, with 6 bases between. This CDR3 has 12 residues. CDR1 and CDR2 from the germline V gene are MNHEY and SVGAGI. CDR3 sequence: CASSSLNNEQFF. The DNA for the CDR3 is TGTGCCAGCAGTTCGCTTAACAATGAGCAGTTCTTC.

Worth noting for this clonotype: At one boundary the junction diverges from the germline segment, which might be a read error. The rearrangement links TRBV6-5 to TRBJ2-5; possible D gene TRBD2, 6 bases. Germline V gene lookup returns CDR1 MNHEY and CDR2 SVGAGI. The CDR3 has 14 residues. The CDR3, as DNA: TGTGCCAGCAGCACGGGAGCTACCAACTACGAGCAGTATTTC. Amino acids: CASSTGATNYEQYF.

This rearrangement joins TRBV11-2 to TRBJ2-1, with D tentatively TRBD1 (7 bases). Germline V gives CDR1 SGHAT, CDR2 FQNNGV. The CDR3 spans 16 residues. Trimming removed 5 bases at V and 5 bases at J, with 19 bases between. The CDR3 spells CASSRQGGQLNNEQFF. The CDR3 DNA follows: TGTGCCAGCAGCCGCCAGGGGGGACAGCTAAACAATGAGCAGTTCTTC.

V usage is TRBV7-2 and J usage is TRBJ1-5; no definite D call. Between the trimmed V and J ends, which lost 5 bases and 7 bases, there was a span of 12 bases. This CDR3 spans 13 amino acids. From germline, CDR1 is SGHTA and CDR2 FQGNSA. The CDR3 nucleotides read TGTGCCAGCAGCCGTACACCGGGGCAGCCCCAGCATTTT. Encoded protein: CASSRTPGQPQHF.

This chain links TRBV9 with TRBJ2-3, with a weak D call TRBD2 (7 bases). The CDR3 runs to 16 residues. V lost 1 base and J lost 0, with 12 bases in between. Germline CDR1 reads SGDLS; CDR2 reads YYNGEE. CDR3: CASSVSGRGSTDTQYF. CDR3 sequence (DNA): TGTGCCAGCAGCGTATCAGGGAGGGGGAGCACAGATACGCAGTATTTT.

V usage is TRBV7-9 and J usage is TRBJ1-2; no clear D gene. The CDR3 is 14 amino acids. Germline CDR1 reads SEHNR; CDR2 reads FQNEAQ (reference sequence). Trimming left V 1 base short and J 7 bases short, with 13 bases between. The CDR3 DNA follows: TGTGCCAGCAGCTTAGGTTCTCTGGTATTTGGCTACACCTTC. Amino acid sequence: CASSLGSLVFGYTF.

This chain links TRBV29-1 with TRBJ2-5; D might be TRBD2 (5 bases). CDR3 length equals 11 residues. Germline loops: CDR1 SQVTM, CDR2 ANQGSEA. The V gene lost 3 bases and the J gene lost 6 bases, with 8 bases spanning the gap. CDR3 region: CSVEREKTQYF. The CDR3 coding sequence is TGCAGCGTTGAGAGGGAGAAGACCCAGTACTTC.

This clonotype was seen only once. The chain carries TRBV7-8 and TRBJ2-1; D ambiguous. V was pared by 5 bases and J by 4 bases, with 12 bases between. The CDR3 covers 14 residues. Germline lookup yields CDR1 SGHVS and CDR2 FQNEAQ. DNA of the CDR3: TGTGCCAGCAGCCCAAGGAGACTGTACAATGAGCAGTTCTTC. The encoded protein is CASSPRRLYNEQFF.

V gene TRBV12-3 or TRBV12-4 combines with J gene TRBJ2-7; 8 nucleotides match TRBD2. V was clipped by 5 bases and J by 5 bases; unmatched bases: 8. The CDR3 length is 14 residues. CDR3 DNA sequence: TGTGCCAGCAGTCTACTAGCGGAGTTCCACGAGCAGTACTTC. Amino acid sequence: CASSLLAEFHEQYF.

This chain links TRBV29-1 with TRBJ2-1, with 9 bases that match TRBD2. V was pared by 6 bases and J by 3 bases, with 3 bases of the junction left unmatched. The germline gives CDR1 SQVTM, CDR2 ANQGSEA. This CDR3 has 13 residues. The CDR3 DNA reads TGCAGCGTCCAAGCGGGAGGCTACAATGAGCAGTTCTTC. This encodes CSVQAGGYNEQFF.

The rearrangement joins TRBV10-2 to TRBJ2-1; TRBD2 matches at 12 bases. Looked up from germline, CDR1 is WSHSY and CDR2 is SAAADI. V lost 5 bases, J lost 2 bases, and 13 bases stayed unmatched. The CDR3 is 19 residues long. The CDR3 bases are TGCGCCAGCAGTAAATCTAGCGGGGGGGCCGGTGTCACCTACAATGAGCAGTTCTTC. Its translation: CASSKSSGGAGVTYNEQFF.

V and J are TRBV5-1 and TRBJ2-3, with a tentative D call TRBD2 (6 bases). The germline V gene has CDR1 SGHRS and CDR2 YFSETQ. This CDR3 is 15 amino acids long. The V end lost 1 base, the J end lost 11 bases, and 20 bases lay between the germline ends. The CDR3: CASSLHSGPQEGQYF. In DNA form, the CDR3 reads TGCGCCAGCAGCTTGCATTCAGGACCGCAGGAGGGGCAGTATTTT.

The chain has TRBV11-2 and TRBJ2-1; TRBD1 might be the D (5 bases). From germline, CDR1 is SGHAT and CDR2 FQNNGV. The V end was cut by 4 bases, the J end by 9 bases, with 10 bases between. The CDR3 is 12 amino acids. The CDR3 spells CASSYGASEQFF. In DNA form, the CDR3 reads TGTGCCAGCAGCTATGGGGCTAGTGAGCAGTTCTTC.

The CDR3 region is CASSPEFRGLRETQYF. In DNA, the CDR3 is TGTGCCAGCAGCCCAGAATTCAGGGGGCTGCGAGAGACCCAGTACTTC. This chain joins TRBV12-3 or TRBV12-4 and TRBJ2-5, with 8 bases that match TRBD1. V lost 6 bases and J lost 4; bases outside the gene matches: 13. This CDR3 has 16 residues.

This chain connects TRBV29-1 to TRBJ2-2, with D uncertain. V dropped 5 bases and J dropped 4 bases, with 14 bases sitting between them. Per the germline V gene, CDR1 is SQVTM and CDR2 is ANQGSEA. This CDR3 comprises 14 residues. In DNA form, the CDR3 reads TGCAGCGTTTCCCGTCCAGGTTCCACCGGGGAGCTGTTTTTT. As protein: CSVSRPGSTGELFF.

The chain carries TRBV6-5 and TRBJ2-1; no definite D call. Germline-derived CDR1 and CDR2 are MNHEY and SVGAGI. CDR3 length equals 15 residues. Trimming took off 4 bases at V and 0 bases at J, with 10 bases between the two ends. CDR3 residues: CASSFTPSSYNEQFF. In DNA, the CDR3 is TGTGCCAGCAGTTTTACTCCTAGCTCCTACAATGAGCAGTTCTTC.

The rearrangement joins TRBV20-1 to TRBJ2-5, with TRBD2 matching 13 bases. Trimming at V came to 6 bases and at J to 4 bases, leaving 5 bases not matched to a gene. Germline CDR1 and CDR2: DFQATT and SNEGSKA (reference sequence). The CDR3 runs 14 residues. The CDR3 DNA is TGCAGTGCCACTAGCGGGAGGGCCTCAGAGACCCAGTACTTC. Its translation is CSATSGRASETQYF.

Note on this clonotype: At one boundary the junction diverges from the germline segment, which might be a read error. The gene calls are TRBV6-2 or TRBV6-3 and TRBJ1-3; D unresolved. Per the germline V gene, CDR1 is MNHEY and CDR2 is SVGEGT. The CDR3 has 13 amino acids. CDR3: CASSDSRGNTIYF. In DNA, the CDR3 is TGTGCCAGCAGTGACTCGAGAGGAAACACCATATATTTT.

The chain recombines TRBV27 with TRBJ1-6, with 11 nucleotides matching TRBD1. The CDR3 spans 17 residues. The V gene end was trimmed by 5 bases and the J gene end by 6 bases; junction bases not matched to a gene: 9. The germline CDR1 and CDR2 sequences are MNHEY and SMNVEV (reference sequence). The CDR3 reads CASSTLLGTGGNSPLHF. The CDR3 DNA reads as TGTGCCAGCAGTACTCTACTAGGGACAGGGGGTAATTCACCCCTCCACTTT.

V and J are TRBV20-1 and TRBJ2-1; D possibly corresponds to TRBD2 (6 bases). The CDR3 is 14 residues long. V was cut by 3 bases and J by 3 bases, with 12 bases left in between. Germline values: CDR1 DFQATT, CDR2 SNEGSKA (reference sequence). The CDR3 is CSASPSVLYNEQFF. The CDR3 DNA reads TGCAGTGCTAGCCCTAGCGTACTCTACAATGAGCAGTTCTTC.

The chain joins TRBV20-1 to TRBJ2-3; TRBD2 matches at 11 bases. The CDR3 runs to 15 residues. V was clipped by 3 bases and J by 2 bases; unmatched bases: 4. Per the germline V gene, CDR1 is DFQATT and CDR2 is SNEGSKA (reference sequence). For the CDR3, the DNA is TGCAGTGCTAGGGGACTAGCGGAGACCACAGATACGCAGTATTTT. Amino acid sequence: CSARGLAETTDTQYF.

The chain has TRBV4-1 and TRBJ2-1; 8 nucleotides line up with TRBD2. The CDR3 runs to 17 residues. CDR1 and CDR2 from the germline V gene are MGHRA and YSYEKL. J was trimmed by 6 bases and V by 0 bases; bases with no gene match: 10. The DNA for the CDR3 is TGCGCCAGCAGCCAAGAAAGGGGACTAGTAGAGGGCAATGAGCAGTTCTTC. Translating it yields CASSQERGLVEGNEQFF.

The V and J genes are TRBV4-1 and TRBJ2-3, with 9 bases fitting TRBD1. The CDR3 runs 15 residues. The V segment lost 3 bases and the J segment 4 bases; nucleotides outside the gene matches: 5. Per the germline V gene, CDR1 is MGHRA and CDR2 is YSYEKL. The CDR3 DNA sequence: TGCGCCAGCAGCCATCTACAGGGGGCTGCAGATACGCAGTATTTT. Its translation is CASSHLQGAADTQYF.

V usage is TRBV18 and J usage is TRBJ1-5; D possibly corresponds to TRBD1 (6 bases). Trimming stripped 1 base from V and 2 bases from J, with 9 bases between. The CDR3 extends over 15 amino acids. Per the germline V gene, CDR1 is KGHSH and CDR2 is LQKENI. The CDR3 reads CASSPQQGRNQPQHF. The CDR3 coding sequence is TGTGCCAGCTCACCACAACAGGGTCGCAATCAGCCCCAGCATTTT.

The chain links TRBV20-1 to TRBJ2-4, with 7 bases that match TRBD1. The J call may be mistaken, given a closer DNA end match to TRBJ2-7. Germline-derived CDR1 and CDR2 are DFQATT and SNEGSKA (reference sequence). This CDR3 is 13 amino acids long. CDR3 sequence (DNA): TGCAGTGCTAGCCACAGGGGTGGAAGCGAGCAGTACTTC. Amino acids: CSASHRGGSEQYF.